Only a few counts were recorded for the clone carrying this TCR beta chain. Germline CDR1 is SGDLS and CDR2 is YYNGEE. This CDR3 comprises 14 residues. Trimming left V 0 bases short and J 6 bases short, with 13 bases between. The sample is drawn from a study of patients and donors after allogeneic stem cell transplantation. MiXCR, run by TCRdb on the RT-PCR reads, gives a single entry per CDR3 protein. The sample yields approximately 160,000 distinct CDR3 sequences, approximately 22% seen once. This rearrangement joins TRBV9 to TRBJ2-7; weak D call: TRBD1 (5 bases). The sequence derives from a human donor who was either an allogeneic HSCT recipient or a stem cell or donor lymphocyte infusion donor (not recorded which). It is not recorded whose cells these are; they may come from a transplant donor. Sequenced sample: blood, either unsorted or a sorted T cell fraction (not recorded which). For the CDR3, the DNA is TGTGCCAGCAGCGTAGGGGGCAGGCAAACCGAGCAGTACTTC. Translated: CASSVGGRQTEQYF.